Presented here are 2 T cell receptor beta chains from one specimen sequenced in a study of long-term antiretroviral therapy in people with HIV. This was the immunoSEQ v3.0 assay at survey level. Assay: immunoSEQ multiplex PCR; the TCRdb copy retains only in-frame clones and omits some. The sample contains about 39,000 clones, about 86% of which appear only once. Sequenced material: unsorted PBMCs, taken 1.2 years after starting antiretroviral therapy. The source of these receptors is a woman aged 50 to 60 with HIV.

The genes are TRBV11-2 and TRBJ2-7, with D possibly TRBD1 on 6 matching bases. V was clipped by 1 base and J by 3 bases, with 13 bases between them. This CDR3 spans 15 amino acids. CDR1 and CDR2 from the germline V gene are SGHAT and FQNNGV. The CDR3: CASSLVGGTRYEQYF. In nucleotides, the CDR3 is TGTGCCAGCAGCTTAGTGGGTGGGACACGCTACGAGCAGTACTTC.

The V call is TRBV7-9, the J call TRBJ1-5, with D perhaps matching TRBD1 (5 bases). The CDR3 loop spans 13 amino acids. Germline CDR1 SEHNR, CDR2 FQNEAQ (reference sequence). Trimming removed 5 bases at V and 4 bases at J, with 9 bases between. The CDR3 DNA reads TGTGCCAGCAGCACTCAGGGAAATCAGCCCCAGCATTTT. This codes for CASSTQGNQPQHF.